Shown below are 26 T cell receptor beta chains from a single sample sequenced in a study of blood T cell repertoires in COVID-19. Assay: immunoSEQ multiplex PCR; the TCRdb copy retains only in-frame clones and omits some. This repertoire shows about 140,000 clones, 82% found once; its top ten account for less than 5%. Sequenced sample: peripheral blood. The receptors stem from a woman older than 75 with acute or convalescent COVID-19.

The V gene is TRBV5-4, the J gene TRBJ2-2; 11 positions match TRBD2. CDR3 length: 15 amino acids. The junction had 1 base not matched to a gene; V was cut back by 0 bases and J by 6 bases. Looked up from germline, CDR1 is SGHNT and CDR2 is YYREEE (reference sequence). The CDR3 DNA follows: TGTGCCAGCAGCTTGGAACTAGCGGGAGCCGGGGAGCTGTTTTTT. This sequence encodes CASSLELAGAGELFF.

This chain uses TRBV7-3 with TRBJ2-2, with D possibly TRBD1 on 6 matching bases. V was trimmed by 5 bases and J by 1 base, leaving 8 bases between them. Germline-derived CDR1 and CDR2 are SGHTA and FQGTGA. This CDR3 is 14 amino acids long. CDR3 coding DNA: TGTGCCAGCAGCCAGACAGGGAACACCGGGGAGCTGTTTTTT. The encoded protein is CASSQTGNTGELFF.

The J gene is TRBJ1-1, the V gene TRBV27, with D perhaps TRBD1 (5 bases). The ends were cut back, 6 bases at V and 7 bases at J, with 18 bases in the middle. Germline CDR1 is MNHEY and CDR2 is SMNVEV (reference sequence). The CDR3 extends over 14 amino acids. CDR3 DNA sequence: TGTGCCAGCAGCTTGGTCGGGGGAGTTTATGAAGCTTTCTTT. It yields the protein CASSLVGGVYEAFF.

The chain uses TRBV28 and TRBJ2-3; no reliable D call. The germline V and J ends were trimmed by 8 bases and 2 bases, with 5 bases remaining between them. CDR1 and CDR2 (germline): MDHEN, SYDVKM. The CDR3 totals 11 residues. The CDR3 region is CASGSTDTQYF. The CDR3, as DNA: TGTGCCAGCGGCTCCACAGATACGCAGTATTTT.

The V and J genes are TRBV2 and TRBJ2-7, with D unresolved. Trimming cost V 6 bases and J 2 bases, with 17 bases left between them. The CDR3 sequence is 15 residues long. Germline CDR1 SNHLY, CDR2 FYNNEI. In nucleotides, the CDR3 is TGTGCCAGCAGCCCCTCCATGCGAATACCCTACGAGCAGTACTTC. It translates to CASSPSMRIPYEQYF.

The chain recombines TRBV3-1 (or the pseudogene TRBV3-2) with TRBJ2-7, with 8 bases identical to TRBD1. The CDR3 contains 15 residues. The J segment lost 2 bases and the V segment lost 1 base, leaving 4 bases of the junction unmatched. CDR1 and CDR2 from the germline V gene are LGHDT and YNNKEL (reference sequence). Here the CDR3 DNA reads TGTGCCAGCAGCCAAGTAGTGACAGGGGCCTACGAGCAGTACTTC. As protein: CASSQVVTGAYEQYF.

The CDR3 protein is CASSRDYRNYNEQFF. In DNA, the CDR3 is TGTGCCAGCAGCCGAGACTACCGTAACTACAATGAGCAGTTCTTC. The chain joins TRBV5-4 to TRBJ2-1; possibly TRBD2 for D (5 bases). The CDR3 is 15 amino acids. Between the trimmed V and J ends, which lost 4 bases and 3 bases, there was a span of 14 bases. Germline lookup yields CDR1 SGHNT and CDR2 YYREEE (reference sequence).

This clone was observed a few times. The chain has TRBV10-2 and TRBJ2-7, with 14 nucleotides matching TRBD2. V lost 9 bases, J lost 0 bases, and 7 bases stayed unmatched. There are 16 residues in the CDR3. Germline V gene sequence: CDR1 WSHSY, CDR2 SAAADI. The CDR3 sequence is CASLGLAGASSYEQYF. The CDR3 nucleotides read TGCGCCAGTTTGGGACTAGCGGGAGCTTCCTCCTACGAGCAGTACTTC.

The rearrangement links TRBV3-1 (or the pseudogene TRBV3-2) to TRBJ2-3; TRBD2 aligns across 9 bases. Germline V gene lookup returns CDR1 LGHDT and CDR2 YNNKEL (reference sequence). Germline trimming cut 6 bases from V and 3 bases from J; bases unmatched to any gene: 13. CDR3 length: 17 residues. The CDR3 bases are TGTGCCAGCAGTCCAAGTGGTCCAGCGGGGGGAACAGATACGCAGTATTTT. Translated, it gives CASSPSGPAGGTDTQYF.

The chain has TRBV7-9 and TRBJ1-5; no reliable D call. Germline assignment: CDR1 SEHNR and CDR2 FQNEAQ (reference sequence). This CDR3 has 13 amino acids. Trimming removed 1 base at V and 7 bases at J, with 8 bases between. For the CDR3, the DNA is TGTGCCAGCAGCTTAGGGCCCGGGCAGCCCCAGCATTTT. It specifies CASSLGPGQPQHF.

The rearrangement links TRBV28 to TRBJ1-2; D not resolved. V shed 6 bases and J shed 5 bases, with 13 bases lying between them. The germline gives CDR1 MDHEN, CDR2 SYDVKM. The CDR3 runs to 13 residues. The CDR3 here is CASSRAETYGYTF. CDR3 coding DNA: TGTGCCAGCAGCCGTGCAGAGACTTATGGCTACACCTTC.

The V call is TRBV24-1, the J call TRBJ1-2; 7 nucleotides align to TRBD1. Per the germline V gene, CDR1 is KGHDR and CDR2 is SFDVKD. The V and J ends lost 3 bases and 4 bases, in that order; junction bases with no gene match: 10. This CDR3 has 16 residues. In DNA form, the CDR3 reads TGTGCCACCAGTGATCCCAGGACAGGCGACGTCTATGGCTACACCTTC. Translated, it gives CATSDPRTGDVYGYTF.

The rearrangement uses TRBV2 and TRBJ1-2; D unresolved. V shed 4 bases and J shed 4 bases, with 10 bases lying between them. CDR3 length: 13 amino acids. Germline V gives CDR1 SNHLY, CDR2 FYNNEI. The CDR3 DNA reads as TGTGCCAGCAGTGGTCCCGAGTTCTATGGCTACACCTTC. Translating it yields CASSGPEFYGYTF.

The chain uses TRBV28 and TRBJ2-2, with D possibly TRBD2 on 6 matching bases. This CDR3 comprises 16 residues. Between the trimmed V and J ends, which lost 4 bases and 7 bases, there was a span of 19 bases. The germline V gene has CDR1 MDHEN and CDR2 SYDVKM. The DNA for the CDR3 is TGTGCCAGCAGTTGGGGAGGCGCCGCGAGGGGCGGGGAGCTGTTTTTT. Translation: CASSWGGAARGGELFF.

The chain recombines TRBV10-3 with TRBJ2-7, with 11 positions matching TRBD1. This CDR3 region has 16 residues. The trim removed 4 bases at V and 0 bases at J, leaving 5 bases unmatched. CDR1 and CDR2 from the germline V gene are ENHRY and SYGVKD. The CDR3 bases are TGTGCCATCAGTGGACCGGGACAGGGGGGCTCCTACGAGCAGTACTTC. Translating gives CAISGPGQGGSYEQYF.

The chain has TRBV15 and TRBJ1-5; 7 nucleotides line up with TRBD1. After removal of 5 bases from V and 5 bases from J, the junction contained 3 bases not matched to a gene. The CDR3 runs to 13 residues. The germline V gene encodes CDR1 LNHNV and CDR2 YYDKDF (reference sequence). The CDR3 DNA sequence: TGTGCCACCAGCCTCGGGACAGATCAGCCCCAGCATTTT. Its protein product is CATSLGTDQPQHF.

The rearrangement links TRBV2 to TRBJ1-1, with TRBD1 as a possible D gene (6 bases). V was pared by 6 bases and J by 1 base, with 9 bases between. Germline V gene lookup returns CDR1 SNHLY and CDR2 FYNNEI. The CDR3 runs to 13 residues. The DNA for the CDR3 is TGTGCCAGCAGCACAGGGCCGAACACTGAAGCTTTCTTT. Translation gives CASSTGPNTEAFF.

The gene calls are TRBV19 and TRBJ2-1, with D maybe TRBD1 (5 bases). Looked up from germline, CDR1 is LNHDA and CDR2 is SQIVND (reference sequence). The CDR3 extends over 14 amino acids. V was shortened by 9 bases and J by 7 bases, with 19 bases between the two germline ends. CDR3 residues: CASQTEEPLNEQFF. In nucleotides, the CDR3 is TGTGCCAGCCAGACAGAGGAGCCCCTTAATGAGCAGTTCTTC.

The chain uses TRBV7-8 and TRBJ2-7; the D is unclear. Between the trimmed V and J ends, which lost 1 base and 4 bases, there was a span of 8 bases. Germline lookup yields CDR1 SGHVS and CDR2 FQNEAQ. The CDR3 consists of 13 residues. The CDR3 region is CASSLVSAYEQYF. The CDR3 DNA sequence: TGTGCCAGCAGCTTAGTGAGCGCTTACGAGCAGTACTTC.

This chain joins TRBV12-3 or TRBV12-4 and TRBJ2-5; 8 nucleotides line up with TRBD2. J lost 1 base, V lost 7 bases, and 2 bases had no gene match. The CDR3 has 13 amino acids. The CDR3 protein is CASTREGQETQYF. In DNA, the CDR3 is TGTGCCAGCACCCGGGAGGGCCAAGAGACCCAGTACTTC.

The chain recombines TRBV27 with TRBJ2-7, with D possibly being TRBD1 (6 bases). This CDR3 is 14 amino acids long. Germline CDR1 is MNHEY and CDR2 is SMNVEV (reference sequence). Trimming pared 10 bases from V and 2 bases from J, leaving 18 bases between. CDR3 DNA sequence: TGTGCCACACGGCCGTGGACAGAAACCTACGAGCAGTACTTC. It translates to CATRPWTETYEQYF.

V usage is TRBV5-5 and J usage is TRBJ2-5; D is possibly TRBD2 (6 bases). The V gene's germline CDR1 is SGHKS and CDR2 YYEKEE (reference sequence). Trimming left V 4 bases short and J 5 bases short, with 15 bases between. The length of the CDR3 is 14 residues. CDR3 DNA sequence: TGTGCCAGCAGCACCGGGACGGCGGGGGAGACCCAGTACTTC. It is translated as CASSTGTAGETQYF.

In this sample, this clone turned up once. V gene TRBV9 combines with J gene TRBJ1-3; 8 bases are shared with TRBD1. Germline CDR1 SGDLS, CDR2 YYNGEE. J was trimmed by 4 bases and V by 3 bases; bases with no gene match: 6. The CDR3 has 15 amino acids. This CDR3 is CASSAAGGGGNTIYF. The CDR3, as DNA: TGTGCCAGCAGCGCGGCAGGGGGCGGCGGAAACACCATATATTTT. The full variable domain, rest sourced from reference TRBV9 and TRBJ1-3, is DSGVTQTPKHLITATGQRVTLRCSPRSGDLSVYWYQQSLDQGLQFLIQYYNGEERAKGNILERFSAQQFPDLHSELNLSSLELGDSALYFCASSAAGGGGNTIYFGEGSWLTVV.

This sequence joins TRBV27 and TRBJ1-4; TRBD1 matches at 9 bases. The CDR3 totals 17 residues. The junction had 13 bases not matched to a gene; V was cut back by 6 bases and J by 5 bases. Germline CDR1 is MNHEY and CDR2 is SMNVEV (reference sequence). For the CDR3, the DNA is TGTGCCAGCAGCCTAGACCGCCCCGGGACAGGGAATGAAAAACTGTTTTTT. It encodes CASSLDRPGTGNEKLFF.

The chain combines TRBV28 with TRBJ2-2, with 8 bases identical to TRBD1. With 7 bases clipped from V and 16 bases from J, the junction kept 14 bases outside the gene matches. Germline CDR1 is MDHEN and CDR2 is SYDVKM. CDR3 size: 13 residues. The CDR3 DNA follows: TGTGCCAGCATCAAATCGTCGGGACAGGTTAAGTTTTTT. Translating gives CASIKSSGQVKFF.

This chain uses TRBV11-2 with TRBJ1-3, with a weak D call TRBD1 (5 bases). This CDR3 region has 19 residues. Germline lookup yields CDR1 SGHAT and CDR2 FQNNGV. The V gene lost 1 base and the J gene lost 1 base, with 20 bases spanning the gap. The CDR3 here is CASSLGFRLAQASGNTIYF. The CDR3 bases are TGTGCCAGCAGCTTAGGCTTCCGGTTGGCACAGGCTTCTGGAAACACCATATATTTT.